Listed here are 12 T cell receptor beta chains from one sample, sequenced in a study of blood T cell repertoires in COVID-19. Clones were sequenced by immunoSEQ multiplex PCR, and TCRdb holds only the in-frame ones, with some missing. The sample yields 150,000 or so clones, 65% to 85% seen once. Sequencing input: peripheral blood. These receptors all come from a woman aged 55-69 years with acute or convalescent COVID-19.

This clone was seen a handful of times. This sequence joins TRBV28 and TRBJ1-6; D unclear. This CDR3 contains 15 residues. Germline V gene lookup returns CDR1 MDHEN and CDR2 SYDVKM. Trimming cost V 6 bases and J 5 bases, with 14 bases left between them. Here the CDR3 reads CASREDSPDNSPLHF. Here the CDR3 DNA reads TGTGCCAGCAGAGAGGACTCGCCCGATAATTCACCCCTCCACTTT.

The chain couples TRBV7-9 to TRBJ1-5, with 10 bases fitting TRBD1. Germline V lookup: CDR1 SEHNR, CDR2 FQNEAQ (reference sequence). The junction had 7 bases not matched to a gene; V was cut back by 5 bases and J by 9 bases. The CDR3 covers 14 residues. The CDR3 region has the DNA TGTGCCAGCAGCATTGGACAGGGGGGTCCGCCCCAGCATTTT. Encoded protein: CASSIGQGGPPQHF.

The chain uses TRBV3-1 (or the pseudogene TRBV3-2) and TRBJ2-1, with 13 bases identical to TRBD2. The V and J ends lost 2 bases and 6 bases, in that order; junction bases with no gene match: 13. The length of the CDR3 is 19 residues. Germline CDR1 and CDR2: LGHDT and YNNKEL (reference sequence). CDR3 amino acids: CASSQTRWTSGRGGNEQFF. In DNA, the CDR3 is TGTGCCAGCAGCCAAACCCGGTGGACTAGCGGGAGAGGGGGCAATGAGCAGTTCTTC.

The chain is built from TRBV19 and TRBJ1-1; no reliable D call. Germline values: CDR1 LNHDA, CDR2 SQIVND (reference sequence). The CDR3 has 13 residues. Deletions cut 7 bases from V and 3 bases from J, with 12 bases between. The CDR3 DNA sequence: TGTGCCAGTAAGGCGTGGGAGGACACTGAAGCTTTCTTT. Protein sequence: CASKAWEDTEAFF.

The CDR3 reads CASSPRSSYEQYF. CDR3 nucleotides: TGTGCCAGCAGCCCTCGTTCCTCCTACGAGCAGTACTTC. This chain links TRBV5-6 with TRBJ2-7; unclear D gene. The CDR3 runs to 13 residues. V was pared by 4 bases and J by 0 bases, with 8 bases between. Germline values: CDR1 SGHDT, CDR2 YYEEEE. The variable domain in full, completed from reference TRBV5-6 and TRBJ2-7, reads DAGVTQSPTHLIKTRGQQVTLRCSPKSGHDTVSWYQQALGQGPQFIFQYYEEEERQRGNFPDRFSGHQFPNYSSELNVNALLLGDSALYLCASSPRSSYEQYFGPGTRLTVT.

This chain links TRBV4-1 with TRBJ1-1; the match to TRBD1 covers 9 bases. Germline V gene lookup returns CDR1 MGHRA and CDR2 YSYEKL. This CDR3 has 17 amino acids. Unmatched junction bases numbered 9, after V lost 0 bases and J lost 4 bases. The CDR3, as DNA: TGCGCCAGCAGCCAAGATCGGTTATCGGACAGGGGCACTGAAGCTTTCTTT. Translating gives CASSQDRLSDRGTEAFF.

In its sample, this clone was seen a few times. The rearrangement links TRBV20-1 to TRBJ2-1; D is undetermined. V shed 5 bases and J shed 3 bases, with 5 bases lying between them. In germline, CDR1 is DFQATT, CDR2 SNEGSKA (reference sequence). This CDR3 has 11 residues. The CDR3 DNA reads TGCAGTGCTGTATTCTACAATGAGCAGTTCTTC. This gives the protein CSAVFYNEQFF.

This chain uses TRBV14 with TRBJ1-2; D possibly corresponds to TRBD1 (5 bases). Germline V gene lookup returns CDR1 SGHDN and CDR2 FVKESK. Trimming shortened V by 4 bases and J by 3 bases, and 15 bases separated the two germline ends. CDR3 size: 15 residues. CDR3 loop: CASSLMTVSDYGYTF. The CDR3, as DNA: TGTGCCAGCAGCCTAATGACAGTTTCGGACTATGGCTACACCTTC. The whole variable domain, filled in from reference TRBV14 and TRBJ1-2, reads EAGVTQFPSHSVIEKGQTVTLRCDPISGHDNLYWYRRVMGKEIKFLLHFVKESKQDESGMPNNRFLAERTGGTYSTLKVQPAELEDSGVYFCASSLMTVSDYGYTFGSGTRLTVV.

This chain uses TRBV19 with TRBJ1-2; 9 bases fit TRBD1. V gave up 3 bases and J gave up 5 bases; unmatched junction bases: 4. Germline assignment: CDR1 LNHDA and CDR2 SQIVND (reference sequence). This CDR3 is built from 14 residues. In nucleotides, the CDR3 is TGTGCCAGTAGTATCGACAGGGGGGAATATGGCTACACCTTC. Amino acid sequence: CASSIDRGEYGYTF.

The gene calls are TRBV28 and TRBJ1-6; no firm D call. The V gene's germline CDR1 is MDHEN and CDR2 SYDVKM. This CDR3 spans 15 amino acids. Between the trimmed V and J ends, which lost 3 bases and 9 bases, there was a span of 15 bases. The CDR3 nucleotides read TGTGCCAGCAGTTTTCGTTTCTTGGGGAGTTCACCCCTCCACTTT. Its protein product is CASSFRFLGSSPLHF.

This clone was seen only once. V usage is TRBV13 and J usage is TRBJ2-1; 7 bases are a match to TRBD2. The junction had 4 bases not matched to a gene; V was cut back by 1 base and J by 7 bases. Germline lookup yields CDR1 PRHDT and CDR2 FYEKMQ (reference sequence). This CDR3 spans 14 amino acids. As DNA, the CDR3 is TGTGCCAGCAGCTTAGCGGGAGGAACTAATGAGCAGTTCTTC. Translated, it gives CASSLAGGTNEQFF.

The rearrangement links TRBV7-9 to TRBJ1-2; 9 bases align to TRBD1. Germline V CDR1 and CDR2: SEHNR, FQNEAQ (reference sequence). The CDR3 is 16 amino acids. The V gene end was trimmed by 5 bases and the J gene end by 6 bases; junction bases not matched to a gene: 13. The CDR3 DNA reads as TGTGCCAGCAGCCCTCAGACAGGGGGTCGCCTGGATGGCTACACCTTC. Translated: CASSPQTGGRLDGYTF.